One sample yielded the 11 T cell receptor beta chains listed below, sequenced in a study of blood T cell repertoires in COVID-19. Profiled with immunoSEQ multiplex PCR; TCRdb holds only in-frame clones, not every one. The sample lists about 270,000 clones, 82% occurring once. Sequencing was carried out using peripheral blood. The receptor source for this set is a young woman with acute or convalescent COVID-19.

A single count supports this clone. The rearrangement uses TRBV4-3 and TRBJ1-3; the match to TRBD1 covers 7 bases. The CDR3 totals 16 residues. CDR1 and CDR2 (germline): LGHNA, YSLEER. Losses at the gene ends were 2 bases for V and 5 bases for J; bases not matched to a gene: 9. CDR3 coding DNA: TGCGCCAGCAGCCAACTGGACAGGACCCCACGAAACACCATATATTTT. Its translation is CASSQLDRTPRNTIYF.

The chain carries TRBV6-1 and TRBJ2-1; no clear D gene. The CDR3 sequence is 16 residues long. V lost 2 bases and J 2 bases, leaving 13 bases between the germline ends. Germline V CDR1 and CDR2: MNHNS, SASEGT. CDR3 sequence reads: CASSESSLPTYNEQFF. The CDR3 nucleotides are TGTGCCAGCAGTGAATCTTCACTGCCTACCTACAATGAGCAGTTCTTC.

V and J are TRBV27 and TRBJ2-7; the D is unclear. CDR3 length: 16 residues. The V gene lost 5 bases and the J gene lost 0 bases, with 17 bases spanning the gap. Germline V gene lookup returns CDR1 MNHEY and CDR2 SMNVEV (reference sequence). This CDR3 is CASSPTVSRSSYEQYF. CDR3 bases: TGTGCCAGCAGTCCTACCGTTAGCCGTAGCTCCTACGAGCAGTACTTC.

The V and J genes are TRBV19 and TRBJ2-2; 8 nucleotides align to TRBD1. CDR3 size: 15 residues. Looked up from germline, CDR1 is LNHDA and CDR2 is SQIVND (reference sequence). Trimming took 7 bases from V and 4 from J; bases not matched to a gene: 8. CDR3 protein: CASNKQGVGTGELFF. In nucleotides, the CDR3 is TGTGCCAGTAACAAACAGGGGGTAGGCACCGGGGAGCTGTTTTTT. Full variable domain (missing parts from reference TRBV19 and TRBJ2-2): DGGITQSPKYLFRKEGQNVTLSCEQNLNHDAMYWYRQDPGQGLRLIYYSQIVNDFQKGDIAEGYSVSREKKESFPLTVTSAQKNPTAFYLCASNKQGVGTGELFFGEGSRLTVL.

This clone was counted between two and nine times. The chain couples TRBV5-5 to TRBJ2-7; weak D call: TRBD1 (5 bases). The ends were cut back, 7 bases at V and 4 bases at J, with 21 bases in the middle. CDR1 and CDR2 (germline): SGHKS, YYEKEE (reference sequence). CDR3 length equals 15 residues. The CDR3 is CASQFMAGNYYEQYF. The CDR3 nucleotides are TGTGCCAGCCAATTCATGGCAGGGAACTATTACGAGCAGTACTTC.

This chain joins TRBV19 and TRBJ1-1, with TRBD1 matching 7 bases. The CDR3 is 13 amino acids. J gave up 7 bases and V 4 bases, and 6 bases lay outside the gene matches. CDR1 is LNHDA and CDR2 is SQIVND in the germline V gene (reference sequence). The CDR3 is CASSTQGWGEAFF. The CDR3 DNA reads TGTGCCAGTAGTACACAGGGGTGGGGTGAAGCTTTCTTT.

On this clone itself: Other DNA variants within this sample encode the same CDR3. The chain joins TRBV12-3 or TRBV12-4 to TRBJ2-5; D not certain. V was clipped by 4 bases and J by 4 bases, with 4 bases between them. The CDR3 is 11 amino acids. The CDR3 coding sequence is TGTGCCAGCAGTTCTAGAGAGACCCAGTACTTC. Translating gives CASSSRETQYF.

This sequence joins TRBV2 and TRBJ2-7; the match to TRBD2 covers 7 bases. Germline V gives CDR1 SNHLY, CDR2 FYNNEI. The V and J ends lost 6 bases and 6 bases, in that order; junction bases with no gene match: 5. This CDR3 region has 12 residues. CDR3 coding DNA: TGTGCCAGCAGGGTGGGGAGGGTCGAGCAGTACTTC. This codes for CASRVGRVEQYF.

The chain is built from TRBV28 and TRBJ2-1, with 7 bases that match TRBD2. The CDR3 consists of 15 residues. From germline, CDR1 is MDHEN and CDR2 SYDVKM. V lost 9 bases, J lost 2 bases, and 10 bases stayed unmatched. The CDR3 region is CASGMGLQTYNEQFF. In nucleotides, the CDR3 is TGTGCCAGTGGAATGGGACTACAAACCTACAATGAGCAGTTCTTC.

V is TRBV25-1 and J is TRBJ1-3, with a weak D call TRBD1 (5 bases). The germline CDR1 and CDR2 sequences are MGHDK and SYGVNS. With 1 base removed from V and 6 bases from J, the gap between germline ends came to 13 bases. This CDR3 has 15 residues. The CDR3 loop is CASSESGRKKNTIYF. The CDR3 DNA follows: TGTGCCAGCAGTGAATCAGGGAGGAAGAAAAACACCATATATTTT.

The chain recombines TRBV6-2 or TRBV6-3 with TRBJ1-1; 9 nucleotides match TRBD1. This CDR3 is built from 16 residues. The V segment lost 4 bases and the J segment 1 base; nucleotides outside the gene matches: 7. Germline-derived CDR1 and CDR2 are MNHEY and SVGEGT. CDR3 protein: CASSSKQGAGNTEAFF. The CDR3 DNA follows: TGTGCCAGCAGTTCCAAACAGGGGGCGGGGAACACTGAAGCTTTCTTT.